This T cell receptor (beta chain) is from a study of a mutant IDH1 vaccine in newly diagnosed glioma. CDR3 length equals 15 residues. The germline V and J ends were trimmed by 2 bases and 0 bases, with 10 bases remaining between them. Germline V lookup: CDR1 SGDLS, CDR2 YYNGEE. Sequenced by immunoSEQ multiplex PCR; TCRdb stores in-frame clones only, minus some. This table holds fewer than 50,000 clones, 92% found once. Time point here: baseline, week 1 (first vaccination visit). The treatment denotes: pre-vaccination baseline after standard-of-care therapy. Tumors from donors were new WHO grade 3 or 4 IDH1-mutant astrocytomas with ATRX loss.

The chain recombines TRBV9 with TRBJ2-3; D gene unclear. The sequencing used PBMCs, collected from a glioma patient treated with radiotherapy, temozolomide or both. This sequence originates from a man younger than 30 with glioma. Here the CDR3 reads CASSVAPSSTDTQYF. The CDR3 DNA sequence: TGTGCCAGCAGCGTCGCCCCTTCTAGCACAGATACGCAGTATTTT.